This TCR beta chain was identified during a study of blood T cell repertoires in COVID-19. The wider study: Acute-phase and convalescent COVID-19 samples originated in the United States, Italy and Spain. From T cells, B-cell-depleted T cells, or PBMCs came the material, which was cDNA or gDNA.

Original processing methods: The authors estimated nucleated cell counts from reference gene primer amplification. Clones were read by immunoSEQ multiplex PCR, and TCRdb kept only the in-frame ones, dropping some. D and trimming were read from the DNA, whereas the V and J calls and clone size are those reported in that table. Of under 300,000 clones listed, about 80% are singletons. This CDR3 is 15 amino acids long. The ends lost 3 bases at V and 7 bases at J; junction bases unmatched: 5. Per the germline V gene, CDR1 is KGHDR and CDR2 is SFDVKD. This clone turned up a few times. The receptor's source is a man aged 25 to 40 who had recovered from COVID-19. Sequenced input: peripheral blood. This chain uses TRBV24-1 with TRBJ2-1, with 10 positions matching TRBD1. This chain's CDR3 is CATSDIRTGGNEQFF. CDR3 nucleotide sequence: TGTGCCACCAGTGATATCCGGACAGGGGGTAATGAGCAGTTCTTC.